The clone carrying this T cell receptor beta chain showed up just once. The antigen remains unidentified. With autoimmune disease history or systemic immunosuppression, patients were excluded. The data were obtained in a study of OX40 agonist ivuxolimab in advanced cancers. Measured with immunoSEQ multiplex PCR; TCRdb has only the in-frame clones, and not every one. This sample has more than 35,000 clones, with approximately 80% found just once. Study-wide points: CD4+ and CD8+ blood T cells expanded clonally by week 6 at 0.1 to 3.0 mg/kg.

Sequenced here: CD4+ or CD8+ T cells sorted from blood, sampled in a trial of the OX40 agonist ivuxolimab. The sequence came from an adult with an advanced solid tumor such as melanoma, head and neck, liver or kidney cancer.

CDR3: CASSLAAGAGGNEQFF. As DNA, the CDR3 is TGCGCCAGCAGCTTGGCGGCGGGAGCCGGGGGCAATGAGCAGTTCTTC. This chain connects TRBV5-1 to TRBJ2-1; the match to TRBD2 covers 7 bases. The CDR3 contains 16 residues. V lost 0 bases and J lost 6; bases outside the gene matches: 9. The germline gives CDR1 SGHRS, CDR2 YFSETQ.